This TCR beta chain was recovered during a study of shared clonotypes between healthy human individuals. Study-level results: Across four donors, naive CD4 shared around 5%, naive CD8 around 3.5%, memory CD4 roughly 2.4%, memory CD8 0.4% to 0.5%.

Per the germline V gene, CDR1 is SEHNR and CDR2 is FQNEAQ (reference sequence). The V and J ends lost 3 bases and 4 bases respectively, with 12 bases between them. There are 14 residues in the CDR3. Several immunoSEQ plates received, in even portions, the genomic DNA of each subset. Measured with immunoSEQ multiplex PCR; TCRdb has only the in-frame clones, and not every one. The data hold some 2.1 million clones, with around 93% observed a single time. CD45RO-negative cells were positively selected for CCR7, leaving out terminally differentiated effector memory CD45RA+ cells. Notes on this clone: Its antigen is not known.

The chain combines TRBV7-9 with TRBJ2-5; D tentatively reads TRBD1 or TRBD2 (5 bases each). The sequence was obtained from a man aged 18-30 years in good health. Some clones in this sample may be carry-over from other donors' samples. The sequenced sample consisted of naive CD8+ T cells from PBMCs. CDR3 nucleotide sequence: TGTGCCAGCAGCTTTCGGGACGGTGGAGAGACCCAGTACTTC. Its translation is CASSFRDGGETQYF.